The clone carrying this T cell receptor (beta chain) has just a few counts. The antigen is undetermined. The sample is drawn from a study of T cells in Graves' hyperthyroidism and ophthalmopathy. Amplification of TCR beta CDR3 regions used RNA as the template. HTBI primers were employed in a first-round RT-PCR of the TCR CDR3. One entry per CDR3 protein results from TCRdb running MiXCR on the multiplex PCR reads. This sample has roughly 800,000 distinct CDR3 sequences; about 38% occur once, and the top ten carry around 10%. Graves' hyperthyroidism is called stable when ophthalmopathy does not progress within 18 months. Investigators excluded patients with uncontrolled infection, other autoimmune disease, pregnancy or lactation. In making diagnoses, clinical symptoms, serum thyroxine and TRAb, thyroid ultrasound and orbital computed tomography were all used. The study, taken as a whole, reports: A 13 V-J signature model discriminated ophthalmopathy versus stable hyperthyroidism.

The CDR3 has 16 amino acids. Trimming took 5 bases from V and 6 from J; bases not matched to a gene: 8. Per germline, CDR1 SGHVS and CDR2 FQNEAQ. The receptor was isolated from a man aged 18 to 30 with Graves' hyperthyroidism. Sequencing input: blood. The chain carries TRBV7-8 and TRBJ2-2, with 11 positions matching TRBD2. The CDR3 coding sequence is TGTGCCAGCAGCCCCGGGCGGACTAGCGGGCCCGGGGAGCTGTTTTTT. Its translation is CASSPGRTSGPGELFF.